The 16 T cell receptor beta chains given below trace back to one sample, sequenced in a study of T cell responses to AZD1222 COVID-19 vaccine. Only in-frame clones appear in the TCRdb table, and some are missing; sequencing was by immunoSEQ multiplex PCR. This table has roughly 120,000 clones, 70% to 90% appearing once. The specimen was peripheral blood, collected 28 days after the second AZD1222 dose. These receptors were obtained from an adult who received the AZD1222 COVID-19 vaccine.

This rearrangement joins TRBV6-4 to TRBJ1-2, with D hard to call. V dropped 3 bases and J dropped 0 bases, with 5 bases sitting between them. The germline CDR1 and CDR2 sequences are MRHNA and SNTAGT. There are 13 residues in the CDR3. In nucleotides, the CDR3 is TGTGCCAGCAGTGAGGAAGCTAACTATGGCTACACCTTC. Translation: CASSEEANYGYTF.

The CDR3 protein is CASSTRGYGYTF. The CDR3 DNA is TGTGCCAGCAGCACCAGGGGATACGGCTACACCTTC. This chain connects TRBV12-3 or TRBV12-4 to TRBJ1-2, with a weak D call TRBD1 (6 bases). The CDR3 totals 12 residues. V dropped 6 bases and J dropped 8 bases, with 13 bases sitting between them.

The chain combines TRBV6-2 or TRBV6-3 with TRBJ2-1, with D perhaps TRBD1 (6 bases). Trimming left V 2 bases short and J 0 bases short, with 17 bases between. CDR3 length: 18 residues. Germline V gene sequence: CDR1 MNHEY, CDR2 SVGEGT. As DNA, the CDR3 is TGTGCCAGCAGTTACCACATCAAGAGGGGGATCTCCTACAATGAGCAGTTCTTC. This gives the protein CASSYHIKRGISYNEQFF.

The chain is built from TRBV4-1 and TRBJ1-6; possibly TRBD1 for D (6 bases). V gave up 0 bases and J gave up 0 bases, with 12 bases separating them. Germline V gives CDR1 MGHRA, CDR2 YSYEKL. The CDR3 spans 18 residues. The DNA of the CDR3 is TGCGCCAGCAGCCAAGAGATGCAGGGGAGCTCCTATAATTCACCCCTCCACTTT. Protein sequence: CASSQEMQGSSYNSPLHF.

Only one count was recorded for this clone. The chain recombines TRBV11-3 with TRBJ2-3; 15 nucleotides match TRBD2. J gave up 4 bases and V 6 bases, and 14 bases lay outside the gene matches. Per the germline V gene, CDR1 is SGHNT and CDR2 is YENEEA. This CDR3 is 19 amino acids long. The CDR3 here is CASSPPGLAGGQVSDTQYF. Here the CDR3 DNA reads TGTGCCAGCAGTCCCCCAGGACTAGCGGGAGGGCAAGTTTCAGATACGCAGTATTTT.

The rearrangement joins TRBV9 to TRBJ2-2; no clear D. V lost 2 bases, J lost 7 bases, and 3 bases lay in between. Looked up from germline, CDR1 is SGDLS and CDR2 is YYNGEE. The CDR3 runs 11 residues. CDR3: CASSVGGELFF. CDR3 coding DNA: TGTGCCAGCAGCGTCGGCGGGGAGCTGTTTTTT.

This clone occurred a few times. The rearrangement joins TRBV4-1 to TRBJ1-4; maybe TRBD1 (5 bases). V was trimmed by 1 base and J by 2 bases, leaving 14 bases between them. The CDR3 is 17 residues long. Germline CDR1 and CDR2: MGHRA and YSYEKL. This CDR3 reads CASSQVGPVGTNEKLFF. CDR3 DNA: TGCGCCAGCAGCCAAGTGGGGCCCGTGGGGACTAATGAAAAACTGTTTTTT.

This clone was seen a single time. The chain employs TRBV3-1 (or the pseudogene TRBV3-2) and TRBJ2-7, with TRBD2 matching over 8 bases. The CDR3 totals 15 residues. V lost 1 base to trimming and J lost 2 bases; unmatched junction nucleotides: 4. The germline CDR1 and CDR2 sequences are LGHDT and YNNKEL (reference sequence). The CDR3 loop reads CASSQVSGSPYEQYF. DNA for the CDR3: TGTGCCAGCAGCCAAGTCAGCGGGAGCCCCTACGAGCAGTACTTC.

The CDR3 bases are TGTGCCAGCAGCCACACTATAGAGCGGGGGAATACTCAAGAGACCCAGTACTTC. Translating it yields CASSHTIERGNTQETQYF. The J gene is TRBJ2-5, the V gene TRBV6-2 or TRBV6-3; 8 bases fit TRBD2. CDR1 and CDR2 from the germline V gene are MNHEY and SVGEGT. The CDR3 covers 18 residues. J lost 2 bases, V lost 6 bases, and 17 bases had no gene match.

V usage is TRBV27 and J usage is TRBJ1-1; the D gene is possibly TRBD1 (5 bases). The V gene's germline CDR1 is MNHEY and CDR2 SMNVEV (reference sequence). CDR3 length equals 13 residues. Trimming cost V 4 bases and J 9 bases, with 15 bases left between them. CDR3 region: CASSSTPGGKAFF. The CDR3 nucleotides are TGTGCCAGCAGTTCGACCCCCGGGGGAAAAGCTTTCTTT.

The rearrangement uses TRBV6-2 or TRBV6-3 and TRBJ1-1; D may be TRBD1 (5 bases). The CDR3 spans 14 residues. Trimming left V 6 bases short and J 5 bases short, with 16 bases between. The V gene's germline CDR1 is MNHEY and CDR2 SVGEGT. CDR3 loop: CASSRDSWETEAFF. CDR3 coding DNA: TGTGCCAGCAGCCGGGACTCCTGGGAAACTGAAGCTTTCTTT.

This clone was counted once. The chain employs TRBV2 and TRBJ2-1; 7 nucleotides line up with TRBD2. CDR3 length: 14 residues. CDR1 and CDR2 (germline): SNHLY, FYNNEI. V lost 6 bases to trimming and J lost 7 bases; unmatched junction nucleotides: 9. CDR3 in amino acids: CASRPASGVNEQFF. For the CDR3, the DNA is TGTGCCAGCAGACCCGCAAGCGGGGTAAATGAGCAGTTCTTC.

The V call is TRBV6-2 or TRBV6-3, the J call TRBJ2-1, with D possibly matching TRBD2 (5 bases). Germline assignment: CDR1 MNHEY and CDR2 SVGEGT. The V end was cut by 1 base, the J end by 5 bases, with 9 bases between. The CDR3 is 14 amino acids. As DNA, the CDR3 is TGTGCCAGCAGTTACTGGACTGCCCACAATGAGCAGTTCTTC. Translation: CASSYWTAHNEQFF.

V usage is TRBV25-1 and J usage is TRBJ2-1, with D maybe TRBD1 (5 bases). V was trimmed by 2 bases and J by 10 bases, leaving 21 bases between them. Germline assignment: CDR1 MGHDK and CDR2 SYGVNS. This CDR3 spans 16 amino acids. CDR3 residues: CASSEQGSGPLGEQFF. CDR3 DNA sequence: TGTGCCAGCAGTGAACAGGGCTCCGGGCCTCTCGGGGAGCAGTTCTTC.

This clone was found once. The chain has TRBV15 and TRBJ1-2, with D tentatively TRBD1 (6 bases). V lost 4 bases to trimming and J lost 8 bases, with 32 bases between them. Germline assignment: CDR1 LNHNV and CDR2 YYDKDF (reference sequence). The CDR3 totals 19 residues. The CDR3 nucleotides are TGTGCCACCAGCAAAGTCGGAGTGCCGGACGTCGAAAGGGGGTCGGGCTACACCTTC. Its protein product is CATSKVGVPDVERGSGYTF.

V usage is TRBV9 and J usage is TRBJ2-7, with a tentative D call TRBD1 (5 bases). V lost 4 bases to trimming and J lost 1 base, with 18 bases between them. The CDR3 runs to 16 residues. CDR1 SGDLS and CDR2 YYNGEE come from the germline V gene. The CDR3 here is CASSPGLGARSYEQYF. The CDR3 bases are TGTGCCAGCAGCCCCGGCTTAGGGGCGAGATCCTACGAGCAGTACTTC. The complete variable domain, with remaining parts taken from reference TRBV9 and TRBJ2-7, reads DSGVTQTPKHLITATGQRVTLRCSPRSGDLSVYWYQQSLDQGLQFLIQYYNGEERAKGNILERFSAQQFPDLHSELNLSSLELGDSALYFCASSPGLGARSYEQYFGPGTRLTVT.